Listed below are T cell receptor beta chains from one sample, sequenced in a study of cytomegalovirus exposure and HLA in healthy donors. Assay: immunoSEQ multiplex PCR; the TCRdb copy retains only in-frame clones and omits some. Of approximately 53,000 clones listed, roughly 75% are singletons. The specimen was PBMCs. The receptor source for this set is a man younger than 45 in good health and CMV-seropositive. CDR3s include the opening cysteine and the closing phenylalanine or tryptophan. The order of the fields is V gene, clone size, J gene, D gene, CDR3 protein, CDR3 DNA. D genes are given only for firm matches. Some rows have no size entry. The others give once, few or many, or a class for an expanded clone.

TRBV5-6,.,TRBJ1-2,TRBD1,CASNNRQGGSYYGYTF,TGTGCCAGCAACAACCGACAGGGGGGGTCTTACTATGGCTACACCTTC
TRBV7-3,.,TRBJ2-7,.,CASSLSPGYEQYF,TGTGCCAGCAGCTTAAGCCCAGGCTACGAGCAGTACTTC
TRBV6-5,.,TRBJ1-1,TRBD1,CATKGATGLTEAFF,TGTGCCACCAAGGGGGCCACCGGGTTGACTGAAGCTTTCTTT
TRBV6-6,.,TRBJ1-5,TRBD1,CASSQGQRLGPQHF,TGTGCCAGCAGTCAGGGACAGCGCTTGGGGCCCCAGCATTTT
TRBV5-6,.,TRBJ2-1,TRBD2,CASSPGALAGGGEQFF,TGTGCCAGCAGCCCCGGCGCACTAGCGGGGGGGGGTGAGCAGTTCTTC
TRBV5-8,.,TRBJ1-5,TRBD1,CASSWGTGGNQPQHF,TGTGCCAGCAGCTGGGGGACAGGGGGGAATCAGCCCCAGCATTTT
TRBV6-6,few,TRBJ1-5,.,CASSLRDNQPQHF,TGTGCCAGCAGCCTACGGGACAATCAGCCCCAGCATTTT
TRBV19,.,TRBJ2-2,.,CASNIFAGIGELFF,TGTGCCAGTAATATTTTCGCGGGGATCGGGGAGCTGTTTTTT
TRBV10-3,.,TRBJ2-3,.,CAISAGKLGTDTQYF,TGTGCCATCAGTGCGGGGAAGTTGGGCACAGATACGCAGTATTTT
TRBV10-3,.,TRBJ2-3,TRBD1,CATNGQDTDTQYF,TGTGCGACCAATGGACAGGACACAGATACGCAGTATTTT
TRBV9,.,TRBJ2-7,.,CASSVGTGEQYF,TGTGCCAGCAGCGTAGGAACCGGTGAGCAGTACTTC
TRBV6-5,.,TRBJ1-3,.,CASSDRISGNTIYF,TGTGCCAGCAGTGACAGAATCTCTGGAAACACCATATATTTT
TRBV5-1,.,TRBJ1-2,TRBD1,CASSLRDRANYGYTF,TGCGCCAGCAGCTTGCGGGACAGGGCGAACTATGGCTACACCTTC
TRBV5-4,.,TRBJ2-1,TRBD2,CASSFERGALQRQFF,TGTGCCAGCAGCTTCGAGCGGGGGGCCCTTCAACGACAGTTCTTC
TRBV5-1,.,TRBJ1-6,.,CASSSGPPASPLHF,TGCGCCAGCAGCTCAGGGCCGCCGGCTTCACCCCTCCACTTT
TRBV6-1,.,TRBJ1-3,.,CASRPGSLGNTIYF,TGTGCCAGCAGACCGGGATCTCTAGGAAACACCATATATTTT
TRBV5-5,.,TRBJ2-4,.,CASSLTLAGDAIQYF,TGTGCCAGCAGCTTAACTCTAGCAGGAGATGCCATTCAGTACTTC
TRBV27,.,TRBJ2-7,TRBD2,CASSITRLAGGINSYEQYF,TGTGCCAGCAGTATCACCCGACTAGCGGGGGGGATTAACTCCTACGAGCAGTACTTC
TRBV13,.,TRBJ2-7,.,CASSLRRGGSYEQYF,TGTGCCAGCAGCTTACGGAGGGGGGGCTCCTACGAGCAGTACTTC
TRBV5-1,.,TRBJ2-7,TRBD2,CASMLAGGPYEQYF,TGCGCCAGCATGCTAGCGGGGGGCCCGTACGAGCAGTACTTC
TRBV5-1,.,TRBJ2-2,.,CASSLTGSTGELFF,TGCGCCAGCAGTTTAACAGGGAGCACCGGGGAGCTGTTTTTT
TRBV7-6,.,TRBJ2-5,TRBD2,CASSLRLAGMSDQETQYF,TGTGCCAGCAGCTTAAGGCTAGCGGGGATGAGTGACCAAGAGACCCAGTACTTC
TRBV28,.,TRBJ2-1,.,CASSLTAPPGQFF,TGTGCCAGCAGTTTGACAGCCCCCCCAGGGCAGTTCTTC
TRBV4-2,.,TRBJ2-2,.,CASSQVRGSNTGELFF,TGTGCCAGCAGCCAAGTACGGGGATCGAACACCGGGGAGCTGTTTTTT
TRBV25-1,.,TRBJ1-2,TRBD1,CASSVQGSFGYTF,TGTGCCAGCAGTGTACAGGGGAGCTTTGGCTACACCTTC
TRBV11-2,once,TRBJ2-7,TRBD1,CASSLGTGGFDEQYF,TGTGCCAGCAGCTTAGGGACAGGGGGCTTCGACGAGCAGTACTTC
TRBV27,.,TRBJ2-5,.,CASSFAGLETQYF,TGTGCCAGCAGTTTTGCGGGGTTGGAGACCCAGTACTTC
TRBV5-1,few,TRBJ1-1,.,CASSFWAVAGEGEAFF,TGCGCCAGCAGCTTTTGGGCAGTGGCAGGGGAGGGAGAAGCTTTCTTT
TRBV28,.,TRBJ1-5,.,CASRGGNQPQHF,TGTGCCAGCAGGGGAGGCAATCAGCCCCAGCATTTT
TRBV2,.,TRBJ2-4,.,CASSLGAGIQYF,TGTGCCAGCAGTTTGGGGGCTGGCATTCAGTACTTC
TRBV2,.,TRBJ1-1,.,CASSQTPNTEAFF,TGTGCCAGCAGCCAAACACCGAACACTGAAGCTTTCTTT
TRBV6-5,.,TRBJ2-2,TRBD2,CASRTGGGNTGELFF,TGTGCCAGCAGGACGGGGGGGGGAAACACCGGGGAGCTGTTTTTT
TRBV6-6,few,TRBJ1-1,.,CASSSRSGNTEAFF,TGTGCCAGCAGTTCCCGGTCCGGGAACACTGAAGCTTTCTTT
TRBV4-2,.,TRBJ1-5,TRBD1,CASGQGGEPQHF,TGTGCCAGTGGACAGGGCGGCGAGCCCCAGCATTTT
TRBV2,.,TRBJ1-6,.,CASKFLDSLYSPLHF,TGTGCCAGCAAATTCCTGGACAGTCTATATTCACCCCTCCACTTT
TRBV7-8,.,TRBJ2-7,.,CASSSLRGAYEQYF,TGTGCCAGCAGCTCCCTTCGCGGCGCCTACGAGCAGTACTTC
TRBV5-6,.,TRBJ2-4,.,CASSLDPSSIQYF,TGTGCCAGCAGCTTGGATCCTAGTAGCATTCAGTACTTC
TRBV5-4,.,TRBJ2-1,TRBD2,CASSLGASGYNEQFF,TGTGCCAGCAGCTTGGGGGCTAGCGGCTACAATGAGCAGTTCTTC
TRBV5-6,.,TRBJ1-5,.,CASSLADGTQHF,TGTGCCAGCAGCTTGGCCGACGGGACCCAGCATTTT
TRBV7-7,.,TRBJ2-1,TRBD2,CASSLGLAGGSSYNEQFF,TGTGCCAGCAGCTTAGGACTAGCGGGGGGGAGCTCCTACAATGAGCAGTTCTTC
TRBV6-1,.,TRBJ2-5,.,CASRVDNGDQETQYF,TGTGCCAGCAGAGTGGACAACGGTGACCAAGAGACCCAGTACTTC
TRBV10-1,.,TRBJ2-7,TRBD1,CASSESTTGGGEQYF,TGCGCCAGCAGTGAGTCAACCACAGGGGGCGGCGAGCAGTACTTC
TRBV6-6,.,TRBJ2-3,TRBD1,CASSHRGPTDTQYF,TGTGCCAGCAGCCACAGGGGACCAACAGATACGCAGTATTTT
TRBV30,.,TRBJ2-6,.,CAWSVQKRANVLTF,TGTGCCTGGAGTGTACAGAAACGGGCCAACGTCCTGACTTTC
TRBV28,.,TRBJ2-7,TRBD2,CASSLVLAGVNFYEQYF,TGTGCCAGCAGTTTAGTCCTAGCGGGGGTAAATTTCTACGAGCAGTACTTC
TRBV5-6,.,TRBJ2-1,.,CASSLRGIYNEQFF,TGTGCCAGCAGCTTACGGGGGATATACAATGAGCAGTTCTTC
TRBV5-6,.,TRBJ2-1,.,CASSLSSVLGGRSYNEQFF,TGTGCCAGCAGCTTAAGTTCTGTGTTAGGGGGAAGGTCGTACAATGAGCAGTTCTTC
TRBV2,.,TRBJ2-1,TRBD1,CASSQNRGQGEQFF,TGTGCCAGCTCCCAAAACAGGGGGCAGGGTGAGCAGTTCTTC
TRBV6-4,few,TRBJ2-2,TRBD1,CASSDGTGGAGELFF,TGTGCCAGCAGTGACGGGACAGGGGGCGCCGGGGAGCTGTTTTTT
TRBV13,.,TRBJ2-2,.,CASTRDTGELFF,TGTGCCAGCACCAGGGACACCGGGGAGCTGTTTTTT
TRBV7-7,.,TRBJ2-3,.,CASSLDREDTQYF,TGTGCCAGCAGCTTAGACAGGGAAGATACGCAGTATTTT
TRBV11-2,.,TRBJ1-2,.,CASSSGSHGYTF,TGTGCCAGCAGCTCAGGATCCCATGGCTACACCTTC
TRBV5-1,.,TRBJ2-7,.,CASSLLTESYEQYF,TGCGCCAGCAGCCTCCTGACAGAATCCTACGAGCAGTACTTC
TRBV16,.,TRBJ1-3,.,CASSLLIRGSSGNTIYF,TGTGCCAGCAGCTTACTAATACGAGGTAGCTCTGGAAACACCATATATTTT
TRBV7-9,.,TRBJ2-7,.,CASSRGSKEEQYF,TGTGCCAGCAGTCGGGGGTCAAAGGAAGAGCAGTACTTC